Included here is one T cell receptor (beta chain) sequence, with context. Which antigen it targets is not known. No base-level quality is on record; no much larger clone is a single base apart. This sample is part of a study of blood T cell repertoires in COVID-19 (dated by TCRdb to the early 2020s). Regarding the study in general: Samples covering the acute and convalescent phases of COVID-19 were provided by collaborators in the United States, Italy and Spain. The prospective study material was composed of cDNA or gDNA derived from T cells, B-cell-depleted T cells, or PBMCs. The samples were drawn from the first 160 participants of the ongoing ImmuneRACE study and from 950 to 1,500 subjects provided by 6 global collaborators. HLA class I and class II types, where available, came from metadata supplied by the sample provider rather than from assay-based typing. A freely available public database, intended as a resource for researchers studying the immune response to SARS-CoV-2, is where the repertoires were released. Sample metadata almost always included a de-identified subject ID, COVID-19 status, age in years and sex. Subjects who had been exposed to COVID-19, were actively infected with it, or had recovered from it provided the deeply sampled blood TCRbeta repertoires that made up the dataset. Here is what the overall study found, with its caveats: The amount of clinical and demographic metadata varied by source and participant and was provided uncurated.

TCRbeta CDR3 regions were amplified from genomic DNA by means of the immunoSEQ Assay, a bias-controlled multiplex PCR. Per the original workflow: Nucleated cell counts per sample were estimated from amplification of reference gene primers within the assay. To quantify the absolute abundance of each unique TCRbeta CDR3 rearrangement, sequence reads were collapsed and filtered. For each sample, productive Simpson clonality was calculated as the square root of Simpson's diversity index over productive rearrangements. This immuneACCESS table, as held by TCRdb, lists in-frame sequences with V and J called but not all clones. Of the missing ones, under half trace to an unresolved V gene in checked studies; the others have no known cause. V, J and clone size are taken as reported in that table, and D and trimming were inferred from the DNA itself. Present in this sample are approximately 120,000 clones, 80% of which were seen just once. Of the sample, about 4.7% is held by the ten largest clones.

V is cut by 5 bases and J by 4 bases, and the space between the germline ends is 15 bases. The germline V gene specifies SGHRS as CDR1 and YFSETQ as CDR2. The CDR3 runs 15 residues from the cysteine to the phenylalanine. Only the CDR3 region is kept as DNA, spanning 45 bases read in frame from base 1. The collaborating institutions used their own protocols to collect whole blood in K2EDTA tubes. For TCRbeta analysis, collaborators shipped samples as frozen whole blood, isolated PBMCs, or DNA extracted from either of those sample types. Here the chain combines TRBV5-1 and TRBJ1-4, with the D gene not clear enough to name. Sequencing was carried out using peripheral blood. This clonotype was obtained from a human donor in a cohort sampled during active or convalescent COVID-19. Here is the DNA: TGCGCCAGCAGTTTTGCTCGGTCTTTTAATGAAAAACTGTTTTTT. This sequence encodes CASSFARSFNEKLFF.